Each of the 19 T cell receptor beta chains below was sequenced from the same sample in a study of T-cell memory formation after mild COVID-19. TCRdb passed the 5' RACE reads through MiXCR, listing each CDR3 protein once. The sample contains hundreds of thousands of distinct CDR3 sequences, about 25% of which appear only once. The sequenced sample consisted of PBMCs or a T cell subset sorted from them (not recorded which). The receptor set was obtained from an adult woman who had mild COVID-19 (a few samples of this study predate the infection). Cell type and time point are not known.

The J gene is TRBJ2-7, the V gene TRBV12-3 or TRBV12-4, with TRBD1 identical over 7 bases. V shed 7 bases, J shed 1 base, and the junction held 4 bases outside the gene matches. This CDR3 is 13 amino acids long. The CDR3 here is CASTPGQSYEQYF. As DNA, the CDR3 is TGTGCCAGCACCCCGGGACAGTCCTACGAGCAGTACTTC.

The V call is TRBV15, the J call TRBJ2-6; the D gene is possibly TRBD1 (5 bases). Germline lookup yields CDR1 LNHNV and CDR2 YYDKDF (reference sequence). Trimming shortened V by 4 bases and J by 0 bases, and 22 bases separated the two germline ends. The CDR3 loop spans 20 amino acids. The DNA of the CDR3 is TGTGCCACCAGCACCCTAGGGTTTTCGGACACCGACTCTGGGGCCAACGTCCTGACTTTC. This encodes CATSTLGFSDTDSGANVLTF. Full variable domain (remainder filled in from reference TRBV15 and TRBJ2-6): DAMVIQNPRYQVTQFGKPVTLSCSQTLNHNVMYWYQQKSSQAPKLLFHYYDKDFNNEADTPDNFQSRRPNTSFCFLDIRSPGLGDTAMYLCATSTLGFSDTDSGANVLTFGAGSRLTVL.

This clonotype turned up a few times. This chain uses TRBV24-1 with TRBJ2-2; 9 bases agree with TRBD1. J lost 3 bases, V lost 0 bases, and 1 base had no gene match. CDR3 size: 16 residues. Germline V CDR1 and CDR2: KGHDR, SFDVKD. CDR3: CATSDLTGGDTGELFF. CDR3 nucleotides: TGTGCCACCAGTGATTTGACAGGGGGCGACACCGGGGAGCTGTTTTTT.

The chain carries TRBV7-3 and TRBJ2-2; tentatively, D is TRBD2 (6 bases). The CDR3 runs 14 residues. Trimming left V 7 bases short and J 6 bases short, with 15 bases between. Germline-derived CDR1 and CDR2 are SGHTA and FQGTGA. The chain's CDR3 is CASKAETGAGELFF. The CDR3 bases are TGTGCCAGCAAGGCAGAAACGGGGGCCGGGGAGCTGTTTTTT. The whole variable domain, remainder taken from reference TRBV7-3 and TRBJ2-2, is GAGVSQTPSNKVTEKGKYVELRCDPISGHTALYWYRQSLGQGPEFLIYFQGTGAADDSGLPNDRFFAVRPEGSVSTLKIQRTERGDSAVYLCASKAETGAGELFFGEGSRLTVL.

This clonotype showed up just a few times. The chain employs TRBV6-6 and TRBJ1-1, with no clear D. This CDR3 has 13 amino acids. V lost 1 base and J lost 6, with 9 bases in between. CDR1 is MNHNY and CDR2 is SVGAGI in the germline V gene (reference sequence). The CDR3 reads CASSYFEGAEAFF. DNA for the CDR3: TGTGCCAGCAGTTACTTCGAGGGTGCTGAAGCTTTCTTT.

The chain joins TRBV29-1 to TRBJ2-5; D gene unclear. The CDR3 has 12 residues. V shed 4 bases and J shed 7 bases, with 13 bases lying between them. The germline CDR1 and CDR2 sequences are SQVTM and ANQGSEA. The DNA for the CDR3 is TGCAGCGTTGCGGACGGTGCAGTGACCCAGTACTTC. This translates into CSVADGAVTQYF. Combining the CDR3 with reference TRBV29-1 and TRBJ2-5 gives the whole variable domain SAVISQKPSRDICQRGTSLTIQCQVDSQVTMMFWYRQQPGQSLTLIATANQGSEATYESGFVIDKFPISRPNLTFSTLTVSNMSPEDSSIYLCSVADGAVTQYFGPGTRLLVL.

The chain employs TRBV27 and TRBJ1-6; perhaps TRBD1 as D (5 bases). This CDR3 spans 14 amino acids. The V end lost 3 bases, the J end lost 6 bases, and 9 bases lay between the germline ends. Germline assignment: CDR1 MNHEY and CDR2 SMNVEV (reference sequence). CDR3 nucleotide sequence: TGTGCCAGCAGTTTCAGGGAACTTAATTCACCCCTCCACTTT. Its translation is CASSFRELNSPLHF.

The rearrangement joins TRBV20-1 to TRBJ2-1, with TRBD2 matching 9 bases. Germline CDR1 is DFQATT and CDR2 is SNEGSKA (reference sequence). The CDR3 is 15 residues long. J gave up 1 base and V 5 bases, and 6 bases lay outside the gene matches. CDR3 sequence: CSASPAGGSYNEQFF. The DNA for the CDR3 is TGCAGTGCTTCCCCAGCGGGGGGATCCTACAATGAGCAGTTCTTC.

This clonotype was picked up one time. The chain combines TRBV2 with TRBJ2-7; a possible D gene is TRBD2 (7 bases). V gave up 8 bases and J gave up 2 bases, with 13 bases separating them. Germline CDR1 SNHLY, CDR2 FYNNEI. CDR3 length: 13 amino acids. The CDR3 is CASLAGAAYEQYF. The CDR3 DNA reads as TGTGCCAGCCTCGCGGGGGCGGCCTACGAGCAGTACTTC. The full variable domain, rest sourced from reference TRBV2 and TRBJ2-7, is EPEVTQTPSHQVTQMGQEVILRCVPISNHLYFYWYRQILGQKVEFLVSFYNNEISEKSEIFDDQFSVERPDGSNFTLKIRSTKLEDSAMYFCASLAGAAYEQYFGPGTRLTVT.

The rearrangement joins TRBV19 to TRBJ2-7, with 10 bases aligning to TRBD1. CDR3 length: 13 residues. J was trimmed by 5 bases and V by 6 bases; bases with no gene match: 4. Germline V gene data show CDR1 as LNHDA and CDR2 as SQIVND (reference sequence). Here the CDR3 reads CASSTDRGDEQYF. The CDR3 nucleotides read TGTGCCAGTAGCACGGACAGGGGGGACGAGCAGTACTTC.

In this sample, this clonotype turned up a few times. The J gene is TRBJ1-6, the V gene TRBV5-1; 8 nucleotides align to TRBD1. Germline V gene sequence: CDR1 SGHRS, CDR2 YFSETQ. This CDR3 has 15 residues. After removal of 0 bases from V and 7 bases from J, the junction contained 3 bases not matched to a gene. The CDR3 sequence: CASSLVGQGNSPLHF. In DNA form, the CDR3 reads TGCGCCAGCAGCTTGGTAGGACAGGGCAATTCACCCCTCCACTTT.

This clonotype occurred a few times. This chain connects TRBV6-5 to TRBJ2-3; tentative D call: TRBD2 (6 bases). Trimming took off 2 bases at V and 2 bases at J, with 8 bases between the two ends. The CDR3 consists of 14 residues. Germline-derived CDR1 and CDR2 are MNHEY and SVGAGI. The CDR3, as DNA: TGTGCCAGCAGTTACGGCGGGAACACAGATACGCAGTATTTT. Protein product: CASSYGGNTDTQYF.

This clonotype showed up just a few times. This rearrangement joins TRBV7-2 to TRBJ2-6; TRBD1 might be the D (5 bases). CDR3 size: 17 residues. Germline loops: CDR1 SGHTA, CDR2 FQGNSA. The V and J ends lost 1 base and 1 base respectively, with 11 bases between them. Here the CDR3 DNA reads TGTGCCAGCAGCTTAGGGTGGCAGGGATCTGGGGCCAACGTCCTGACTTTC. Protein: CASSLGWQGSGANVLTF.

This chain joins TRBV24-1 and TRBJ2-3; 10 nucleotides line up with TRBD2. This CDR3 is built from 16 residues. The V and J ends lost 3 bases and 1 base, in that order; junction bases with no gene match: 3. Per germline, CDR1 KGHDR and CDR2 SFDVKD. The CDR3, as DNA: TGTGCCACCAGTGATGAGCTAGCGGGGGGCACAGATACGCAGTATTTT. Protein: CATSDELAGGTDTQYF.

This clonotype was seen only a few times. The V gene is TRBV5-1, the J gene TRBJ2-1; TRBD2 matches 11 bases. The CDR3 has 16 amino acids. The germline CDR1 and CDR2 sequences are SGHRS and YFSETQ. V was clipped by 0 bases and J by 5 bases; unmatched bases: 4. CDR3 sequence reads: CASSLAELAGDNEQFF. CDR3 bases: TGCGCCAGCAGCTTGGCCGAACTAGCGGGAGACAATGAGCAGTTCTTC. The whole variable domain, filled in from reference TRBV5-1 and TRBJ2-1, reads KAGVTQTPRYLIKTRGQQVTLSCSPISGHRSVSWYQQTPGQGLQFLFEYFSETQRNKGNFPGRFSGRQFSNSRSEMNVSTLELGDSALYLCASSLAELAGDNEQFFGPGTRLTVL.

The V gene is TRBV20-1, the J gene TRBJ1-2, with D hard to call. V was shortened by 4 bases and J by 2 bases, with 8 bases between the two germline ends. This CDR3 region has 12 residues. CDR1 and CDR2 from the germline V gene are DFQATT and SNEGSKA (reference sequence). The CDR3 coding sequence is TGCAGTGCTATTTATGTGAACTATGGCTACACCTTC. Translation: CSAIYVNYGYTF.

The table lists this clonotype with a few counts. The chain recombines TRBV7-9 with TRBJ2-7; 10 bases are a match to TRBD1. The CDR3 contains 14 residues. Trimming at V came to 5 bases and at J to 3 bases, leaving 4 bases not matched to a gene. Germline CDR1 SEHNR, CDR2 FQNEAQ (reference sequence). This CDR3 reads CASSARDRGYEQYF. In DNA, the CDR3 is TGTGCCAGCAGCGCACGGGACAGGGGCTACGAGCAGTACTTC.

CDR3 sequence: CASSPQRGTLAKNIQYF. CDR3 nucleotide sequence: TGTGCCAGCTCACCACAAAGGGGGACCCTAGCCAAAAACATTCAGTACTTC. The chain has TRBV18 and TRBJ2-4, with a possible D match to TRBD1 (6 bases). The germline gives CDR1 KGHSH, CDR2 LQKENI. The CDR3 totals 17 residues. Trimming shortened V by 1 base and J by 0 bases, and 13 bases separated the two germline ends.

The V gene is TRBV4-3, the J gene TRBJ1-1, with D hard to call. Germline V gene data show CDR1 as LGHNA and CDR2 as YSLEER. The CDR3 length is 14 residues. Trimming shortened V by 0 bases and J by 1 base, and 6 bases separated the two germline ends. The CDR3 protein is CASSQDVRNTEAFF. CDR3 in DNA: TGCGCCAGCAGCCAAGATGTGCGGAACACTGAAGCTTTCTTT.